This T cell receptor beta chain was identified during a study of cytomegalovirus exposure and HLA in healthy donors. Study-wide context: Samples from HLA-typed donors yielded approximately 88 million unique TCRs in an early data release.

This CDR3 comprises 15 residues. V lost 1 base, J lost 0 bases, and 1 base stayed unmatched. Germline CDR1 reads SGHAT; CDR2 reads FQNNGV. Overall study findings and caveats: In a later analysis, TCR beta V- and J-gene trimming showed a link to a missense DCLRE1C variant.

This clone has only one observation. What it recognizes is unknown. The PCR made use of 60 Vbeta and 13 Jbeta primers. Clones were sequenced by immunoSEQ multiplex PCR, and TCRdb holds only the in-frame ones, with some missing. The repertoire holds about 81,000 clones, with 77% as singletons. This receptor was obtained from a man aged 50 or older in good health and CMV-seropositive. The chain joins TRBV11-2 to TRBJ2-3; 7 positions agree with TRBD2. Sequencing was carried out using PBMCs. CDR3 nucleotide sequence: TGTGCCAGCAGCTTAGCACTAGCGAGCACAGATACGCAGTATTTT. Translating gives CASSLALASTDTQYF.